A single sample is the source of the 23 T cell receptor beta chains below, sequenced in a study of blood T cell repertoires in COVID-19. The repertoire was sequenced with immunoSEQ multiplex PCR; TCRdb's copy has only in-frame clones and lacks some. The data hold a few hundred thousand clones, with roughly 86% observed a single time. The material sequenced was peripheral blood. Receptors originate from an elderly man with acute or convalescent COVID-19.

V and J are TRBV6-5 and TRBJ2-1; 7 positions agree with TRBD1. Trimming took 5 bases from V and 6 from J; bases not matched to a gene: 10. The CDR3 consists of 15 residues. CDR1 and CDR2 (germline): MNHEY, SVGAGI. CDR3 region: CASSPPGGEPNEQFF. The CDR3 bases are TGTGCCAGCAGTCCCCCAGGGGGAGAGCCCAATGAGCAGTTCTTC.

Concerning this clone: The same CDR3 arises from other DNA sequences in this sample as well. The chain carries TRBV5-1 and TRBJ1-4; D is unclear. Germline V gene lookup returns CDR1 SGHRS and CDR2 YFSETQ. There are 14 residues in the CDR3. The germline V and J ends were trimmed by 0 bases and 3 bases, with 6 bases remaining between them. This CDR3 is CASSLAGSNEKLFF. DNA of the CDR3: TGCGCCAGCAGCTTGGCCGGGTCTAATGAAAAACTGTTTTTT.

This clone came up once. The CDR3 sequence: CASSQGESETQYF. CDR3 sequence (DNA): TGCGCCAGCAGCCAAGGAGAGTCGGAGACCCAGTACTTC. This chain uses TRBV4-1 with TRBJ2-5; no clear D. V was trimmed by 1 base and J by 5 bases, leaving 8 bases between them. The CDR3 runs 13 residues. CDR1 is MGHRA, CDR2 YSYEKL, per germline.

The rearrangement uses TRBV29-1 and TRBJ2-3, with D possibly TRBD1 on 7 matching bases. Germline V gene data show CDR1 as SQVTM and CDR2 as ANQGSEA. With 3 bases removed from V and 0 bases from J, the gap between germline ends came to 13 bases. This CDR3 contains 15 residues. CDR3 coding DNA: TGCAGCGTTGATCGGGCAGGGGGGAGCACAGATACGCAGTATTTT. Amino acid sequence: CSVDRAGGSTDTQYF.

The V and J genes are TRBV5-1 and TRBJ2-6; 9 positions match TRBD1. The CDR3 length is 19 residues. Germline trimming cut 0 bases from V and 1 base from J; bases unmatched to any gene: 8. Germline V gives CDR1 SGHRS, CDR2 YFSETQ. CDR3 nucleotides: TGCGCCAGCAGCTTGGCGGACAGGGGCCGCTTGTCTGGGGCCAACGTCCTGACTTTC. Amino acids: CASSLADRGRLSGANVLTF.

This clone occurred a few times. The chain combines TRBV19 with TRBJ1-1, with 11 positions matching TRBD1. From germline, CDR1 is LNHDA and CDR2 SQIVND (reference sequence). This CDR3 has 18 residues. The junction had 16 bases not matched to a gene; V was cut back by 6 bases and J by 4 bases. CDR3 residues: CASRLKTGTGGEGTEAFF. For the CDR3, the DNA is TGTGCCAGTAGACTAAAGACCGGGACAGGGGGTGAGGGCACTGAAGCTTTCTTT.

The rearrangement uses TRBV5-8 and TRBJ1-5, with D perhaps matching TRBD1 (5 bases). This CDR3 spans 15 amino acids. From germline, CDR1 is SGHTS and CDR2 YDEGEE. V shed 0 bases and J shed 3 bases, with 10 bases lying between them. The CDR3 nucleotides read TGTGCCAGCAGCTTGGGTCCAGGGCTCAATCAGCCCCAGCATTTT. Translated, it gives CASSLGPGLNQPQHF.

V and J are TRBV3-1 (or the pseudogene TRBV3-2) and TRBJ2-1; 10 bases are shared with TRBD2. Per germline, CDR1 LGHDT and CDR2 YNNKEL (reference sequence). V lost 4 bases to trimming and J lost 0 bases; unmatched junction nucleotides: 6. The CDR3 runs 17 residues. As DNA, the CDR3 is TGTGCCAGCAGCCCCCCGGGACTAGCGAGCTCCTACAATGAGCAGTTCTTC. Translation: CASSPPGLASSYNEQFF.

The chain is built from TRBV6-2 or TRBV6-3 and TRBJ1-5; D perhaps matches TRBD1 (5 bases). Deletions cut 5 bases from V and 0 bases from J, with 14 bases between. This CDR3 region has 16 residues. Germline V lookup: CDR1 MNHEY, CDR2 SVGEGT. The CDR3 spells CASSQSKGNSNQPQHF. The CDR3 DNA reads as TGTGCCAGCAGTCAGTCGAAGGGGAATAGCAATCAGCCCCAGCATTTT.

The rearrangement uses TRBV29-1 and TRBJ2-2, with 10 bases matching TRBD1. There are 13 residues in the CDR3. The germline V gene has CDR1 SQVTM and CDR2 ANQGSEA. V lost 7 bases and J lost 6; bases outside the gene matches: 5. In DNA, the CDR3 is TGCAGCGGGGGACAGGGGATGGCCGGGGAGCTGTTTTTT. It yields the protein CSGGQGMAGELFF.

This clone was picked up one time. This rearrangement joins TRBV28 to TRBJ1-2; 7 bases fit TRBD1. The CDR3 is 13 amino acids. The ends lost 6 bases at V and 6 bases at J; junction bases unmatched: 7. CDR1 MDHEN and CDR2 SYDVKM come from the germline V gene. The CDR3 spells CASRPSDRDGYTF. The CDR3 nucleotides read TGTGCCAGCAGACCCTCCGACAGGGATGGCTACACCTTC.

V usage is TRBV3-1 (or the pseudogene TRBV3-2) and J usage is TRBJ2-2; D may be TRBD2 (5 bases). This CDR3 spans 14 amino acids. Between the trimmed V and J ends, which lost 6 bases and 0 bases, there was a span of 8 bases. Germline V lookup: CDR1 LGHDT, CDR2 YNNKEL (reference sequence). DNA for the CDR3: TGTGCCAGCAGGGCGGGCGCGAACACCGGGGAGCTGTTTTTT. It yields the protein CASRAGANTGELFF.

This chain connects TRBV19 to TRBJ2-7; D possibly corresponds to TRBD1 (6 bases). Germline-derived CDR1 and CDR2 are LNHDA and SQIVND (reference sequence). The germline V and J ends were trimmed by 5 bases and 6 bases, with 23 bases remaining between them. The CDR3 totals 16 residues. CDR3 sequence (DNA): TGTGCCAGTAGTTCCCCCCCCGGGCAGGGGCAGGGCGAGCAGTACTTC. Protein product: CASSSPPGQGQGEQYF.

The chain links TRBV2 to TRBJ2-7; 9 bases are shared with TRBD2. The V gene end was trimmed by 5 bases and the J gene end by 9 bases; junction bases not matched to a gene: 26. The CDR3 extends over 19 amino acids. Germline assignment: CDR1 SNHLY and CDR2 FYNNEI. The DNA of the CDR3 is TGTGCCAGCAGTCCTTCACCGACAGGGAGAATAGCGGGAGCGAGCGGGCAGTACTTC. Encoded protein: CASSPSPTGRIAGASGQYF.

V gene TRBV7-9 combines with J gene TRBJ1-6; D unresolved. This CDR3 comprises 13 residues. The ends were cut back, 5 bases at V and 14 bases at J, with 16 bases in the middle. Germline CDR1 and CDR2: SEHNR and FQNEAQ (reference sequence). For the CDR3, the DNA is TGTGCCAGCAGCCTACTCGAGGCAATGGCCCTCCACTTT. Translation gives CASSLLEAMALHF. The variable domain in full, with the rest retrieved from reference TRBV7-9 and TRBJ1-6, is DTGVSQNPRHKITKRGQNVTFRCDPISEHNRLYWYRQTLGQGPEFLTYFQNEAQLEKSRLLSDRFSAERPKGSFSTLEIQRTEQGDSAMYLCASSLLEAMALHFGNGTRLTVT.

CDR3 residues: CASSQQGGNNSPLHF. The CDR3 bases are TGTGCCAGTAGCCAACAGGGGGGGAATAATTCACCCCTCCACTTT. The rearrangement links TRBV19 to TRBJ1-6, with 8 bases matching TRBD1. V lost 6 bases to trimming and J lost 5 bases; unmatched junction nucleotides: 6. CDR1 is LNHDA, CDR2 SQIVND, per germline (reference sequence). This CDR3 has 15 amino acids. The full variable domain, rest sourced from reference TRBV19 and TRBJ1-6, is DGGITQSPKYLFRKEGQNVTLSCEQNLNHDAMYWYRQDPGQGLRLIYYSQIVNDFQKGDIAEGYSVSREKKESFPLTVTSAQKNPTAFYLCASSQQGGNNSPLHFGNGTRLTVT.

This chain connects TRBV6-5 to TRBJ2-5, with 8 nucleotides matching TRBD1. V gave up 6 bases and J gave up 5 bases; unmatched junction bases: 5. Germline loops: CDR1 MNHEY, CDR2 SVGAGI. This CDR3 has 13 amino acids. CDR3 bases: TGTGCCAGCAGAAGGACAGGGCCGGAGACCCAGTACTTC. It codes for CASRRTGPETQYF.

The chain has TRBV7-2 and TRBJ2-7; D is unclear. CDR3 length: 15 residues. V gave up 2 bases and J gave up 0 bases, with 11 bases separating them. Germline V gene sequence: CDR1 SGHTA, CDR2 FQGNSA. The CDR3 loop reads CASSLSQTRSYEQYF. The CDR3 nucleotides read TGTGCCAGCAGCTTATCCCAGACTCGCTCCTACGAGCAGTACTTC.

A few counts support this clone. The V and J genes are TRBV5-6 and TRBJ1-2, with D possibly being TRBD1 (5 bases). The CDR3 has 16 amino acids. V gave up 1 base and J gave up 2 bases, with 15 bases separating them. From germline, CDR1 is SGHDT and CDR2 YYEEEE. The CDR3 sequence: CASSLLTGRGNYGYTF. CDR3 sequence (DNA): TGTGCCAGCAGCTTGTTAACCGGGCGGGGCAACTATGGCTACACCTTC.

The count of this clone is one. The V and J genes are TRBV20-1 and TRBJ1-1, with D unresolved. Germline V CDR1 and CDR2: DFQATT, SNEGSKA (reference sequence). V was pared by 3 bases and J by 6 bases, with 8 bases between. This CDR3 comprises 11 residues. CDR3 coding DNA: TGCAGTGCTAGCGATAACTCTGAAGCTTTCTTT. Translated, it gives CSASDNSEAFF.

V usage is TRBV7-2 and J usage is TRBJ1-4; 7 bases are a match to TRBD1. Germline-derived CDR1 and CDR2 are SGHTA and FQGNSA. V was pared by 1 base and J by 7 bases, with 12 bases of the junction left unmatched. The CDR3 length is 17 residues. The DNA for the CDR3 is TGTGCCAGCAGCTTAGGGGCAGGGGGAACAGGAGGTGAAAAACTGTTTTTT. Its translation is CASSLGAGGTGGEKLFF.

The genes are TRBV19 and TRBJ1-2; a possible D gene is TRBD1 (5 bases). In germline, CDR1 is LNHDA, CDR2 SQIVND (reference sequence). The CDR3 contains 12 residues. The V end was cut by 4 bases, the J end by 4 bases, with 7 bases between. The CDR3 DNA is TGTGCCAGTAGTAGGCAGGGCTATGGCTACACCTTC. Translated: CASSRQGYGYTF.

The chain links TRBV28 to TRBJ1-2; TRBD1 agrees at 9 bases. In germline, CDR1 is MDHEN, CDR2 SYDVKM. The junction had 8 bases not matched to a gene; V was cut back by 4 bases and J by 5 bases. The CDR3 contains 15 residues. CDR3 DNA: TGTGCCAGCAGTTCCCGGGACAGGGTCGTGTATGGCTACACCTTC. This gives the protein CASSSRDRVVYGYTF.